Shown below are 3 T cell receptor beta chains from a single sample sequenced in a study of blood T cells in healthy people across ages. The second PCR ran about 6 to 12 cycles with a sample-barcoded 5' primer and J-beta primers. From the 5' RACE reads, TCRdb called clonotypes with MiXCR, one entry per CDR3 protein. The sample includes approximately 790,000 distinct CDR3 sequences, under 80% of them seen just once. Sequences were obtained from blood. The receptor source for this set is a man between 25 and 39 years old in good health.

There are a few counts of this clonotype. V usage is TRBV7-9 and J usage is TRBJ1-2; 10 nucleotides line up with TRBD1. Trimming took 3 bases from V and 7 from J; bases not matched to a gene: 2. This CDR3 is built from 13 residues. Germline CDR1 reads SEHNR; CDR2 reads FQNEAQ (reference sequence). CDR3 region: CASSFGTGAGYTF. DNA of the CDR3: TGTGCCAGCAGCTTCGGGACAGGGGCTGGCTACACCTTC.

The chain carries TRBV20-1 and TRBJ2-7; the D gene is possibly TRBD1 (8 bases). Germline V lookup: CDR1 DFQATT, CDR2 SNEGSKA (reference sequence). The germline V and J ends were trimmed by 2 bases and 4 bases, with 18 bases remaining between them. This CDR3 is built from 15 residues. CDR3 bases: TGCAGTGCTAGAATGGGTGCACAGGGGGGGTACGAGCAGTACTTC. Amino acid sequence: CSARMGAQGGYEQYF.

This chain uses TRBV4-3 with TRBJ1-2; no clear D gene. The length of the CDR3 is 13 residues. V lost 4 bases to trimming and J lost 4 bases, with 10 bases between them. Per germline, CDR1 LGHNA and CDR2 YSLEER. CDR3 sequence reads: CASSPASGYGYTF. The CDR3 DNA reads TGCGCCAGCAGCCCGGCCTCGGGCTATGGCTACACCTTC.